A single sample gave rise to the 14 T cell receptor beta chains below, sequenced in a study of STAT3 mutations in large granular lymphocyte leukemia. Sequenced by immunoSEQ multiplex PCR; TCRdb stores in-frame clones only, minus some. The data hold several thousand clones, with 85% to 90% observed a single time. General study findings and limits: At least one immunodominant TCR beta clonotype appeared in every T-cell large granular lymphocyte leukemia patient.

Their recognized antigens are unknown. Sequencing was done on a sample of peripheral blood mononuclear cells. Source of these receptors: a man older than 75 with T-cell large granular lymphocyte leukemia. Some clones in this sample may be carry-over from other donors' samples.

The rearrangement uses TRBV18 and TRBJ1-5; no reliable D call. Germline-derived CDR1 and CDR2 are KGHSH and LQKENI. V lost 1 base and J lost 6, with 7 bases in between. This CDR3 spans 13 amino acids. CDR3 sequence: CASSPQPRQPQHF. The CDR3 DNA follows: TGTGCCAGCTCACCACAACCCCGTCAGCCCCAGCATTTT. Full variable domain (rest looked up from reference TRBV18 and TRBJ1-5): NAGVMQNPRHLVRRRGQEARLRCSPMKGHSHVYWYRQLPEEGLKFMVYLQKENIIDESGMPKERFSAEFPKEGPSILRIQQVVRGDSAAYFCASSPQPRQPQHFGDGTRLSIL.

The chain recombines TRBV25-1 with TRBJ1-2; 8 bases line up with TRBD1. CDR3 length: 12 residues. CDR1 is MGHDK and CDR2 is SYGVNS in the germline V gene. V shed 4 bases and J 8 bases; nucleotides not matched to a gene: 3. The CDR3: CASSGTGRGYTF. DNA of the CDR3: TGTGCCAGCAGTGGGACAGGGAGAGGCTACACCTTC.

The CDR3 bases are TGCAGCGTTGTGGTCGCAGCGGGGGGAAATCAGCCCCAGCATTTT. As protein: CSVVVAAGGNQPQHF. V gene TRBV29-1 combines with J gene TRBJ1-5; D perhaps matches TRBD1 (5 bases). The CDR3 is made up of 15 amino acids. V gave up 4 bases and J gave up 4 bases, with 17 bases separating them. CDR1 and CDR2 from the germline V gene are SQVTM and ANQGSEA.

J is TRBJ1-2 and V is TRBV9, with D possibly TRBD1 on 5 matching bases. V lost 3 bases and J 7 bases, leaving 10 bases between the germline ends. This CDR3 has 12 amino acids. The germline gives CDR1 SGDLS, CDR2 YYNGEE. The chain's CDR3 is CASSGRGSGYTF. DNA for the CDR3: TGTGCCAGCAGCGGGAGGGGTTCTGGCTACACCTTC.

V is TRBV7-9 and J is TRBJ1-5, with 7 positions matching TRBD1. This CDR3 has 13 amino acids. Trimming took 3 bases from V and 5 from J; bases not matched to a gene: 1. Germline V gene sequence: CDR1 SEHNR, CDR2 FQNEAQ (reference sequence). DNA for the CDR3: TGTGCCAGCAGCTTTACAGGGGATCAGCCCCAGCATTTT. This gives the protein CASSFTGDQPQHF.

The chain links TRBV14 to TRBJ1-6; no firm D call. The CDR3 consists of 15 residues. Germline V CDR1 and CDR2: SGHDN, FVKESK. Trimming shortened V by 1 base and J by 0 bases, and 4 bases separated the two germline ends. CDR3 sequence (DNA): TGTGCCAGCAGCCAAGGGAGCTCCTATAATTCACCCCTCCACTTT. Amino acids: CASSQGSSYNSPLHF.

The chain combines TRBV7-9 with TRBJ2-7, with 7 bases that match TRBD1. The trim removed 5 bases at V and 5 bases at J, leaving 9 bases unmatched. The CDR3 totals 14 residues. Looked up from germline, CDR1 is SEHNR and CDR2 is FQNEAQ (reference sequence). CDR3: CASSLYGTEDEQYF. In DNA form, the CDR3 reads TGTGCCAGCAGCCTCTACGGGACAGAAGACGAGCAGTACTTC.

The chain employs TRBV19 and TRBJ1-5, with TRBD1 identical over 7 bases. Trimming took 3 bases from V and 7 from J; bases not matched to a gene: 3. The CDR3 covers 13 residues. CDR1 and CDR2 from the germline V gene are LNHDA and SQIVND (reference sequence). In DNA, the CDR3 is TGTGCCAGTAGTATCGACAGGGAACAGCCCCAGCATTTT. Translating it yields CASSIDREQPQHF.

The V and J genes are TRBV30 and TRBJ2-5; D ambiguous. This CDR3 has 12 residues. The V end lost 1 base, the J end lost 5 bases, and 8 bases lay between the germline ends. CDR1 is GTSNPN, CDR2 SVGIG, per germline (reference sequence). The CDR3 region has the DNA TGTGCCTGGAGTGCCATGGGGGAGACCCAGTACTTC. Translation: CAWSAMGETQYF.

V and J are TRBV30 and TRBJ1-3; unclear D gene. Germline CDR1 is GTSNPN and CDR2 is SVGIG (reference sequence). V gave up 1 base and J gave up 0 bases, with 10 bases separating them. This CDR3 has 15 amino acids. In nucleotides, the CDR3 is TGTGCCTGGAGTGCCCAGATTAGCTCTGGAAACACCATATATTTT. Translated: CAWSAQISSGNTIYF. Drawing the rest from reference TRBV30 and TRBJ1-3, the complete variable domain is SQTIHQWPATLVQPVGSPLSLECTVEGTSNPNLYWYRQAAGRGLQLLFYSVGIGQISSEVPQNLSASRPQDRQFILSSKKLLLSDSGFYLCAWSAQISSGNTIYFGEGSWLTVV.

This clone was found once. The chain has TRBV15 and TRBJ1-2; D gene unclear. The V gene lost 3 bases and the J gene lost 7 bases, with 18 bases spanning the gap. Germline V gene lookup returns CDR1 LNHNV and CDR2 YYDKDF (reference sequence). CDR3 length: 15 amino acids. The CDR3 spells CATSRELTFALGYTF. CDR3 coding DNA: TGTGCCACCAGCAGGGAACTGACATTCGCTCTTGGCTACACCTTC.

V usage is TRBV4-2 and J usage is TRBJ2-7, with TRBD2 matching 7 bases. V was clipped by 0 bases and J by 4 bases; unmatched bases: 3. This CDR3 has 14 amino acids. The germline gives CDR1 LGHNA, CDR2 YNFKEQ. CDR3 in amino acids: CASSQERGKYEQYF. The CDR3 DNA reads TGTGCCAGCAGCCAAGAGCGGGGGAAGTACGAGCAGTACTTC.

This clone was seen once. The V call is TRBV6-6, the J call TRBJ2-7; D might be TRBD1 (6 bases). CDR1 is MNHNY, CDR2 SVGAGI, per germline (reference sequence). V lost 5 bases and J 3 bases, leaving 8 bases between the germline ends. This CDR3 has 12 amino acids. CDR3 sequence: CASSGRGYEQYF. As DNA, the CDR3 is TGTGCCAGCAGTGGCAGGGGCTACGAGCAGTACTTC.

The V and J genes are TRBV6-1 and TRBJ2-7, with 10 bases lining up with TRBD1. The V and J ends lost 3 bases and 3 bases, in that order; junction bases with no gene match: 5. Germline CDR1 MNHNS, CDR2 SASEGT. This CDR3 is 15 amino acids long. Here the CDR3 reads CASSDRGQGLYEQYF. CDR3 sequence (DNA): TGTGCCAGCAGTGATAGGGGACAGGGGCTCTACGAGCAGTACTTC.